One T cell receptor beta chain is described in this entry. Its antigen is unidentified. The source of the sample is a study of OX40 agonist ivuxolimab in advanced cancers. For the study at large: Allowance was made for prior anti-PD-1, anti-PD-L1 or anti-CTLA-4 therapy, and 40% to 45% had some. General study points: In general, CD8+ T cells held more expanded clones than CD4+ did, on average.

The CDR3 has 14 residues. The V end was cut by 0 bases, the J end by 2 bases, with 7 bases between. In germline, CDR1 is LGHNA, CDR2 YSLEER. Using immunoSEQ multiplex PCR, the repertoire was profiled, and TCRdb retains in-frame clones only, with some absent. The sample includes 60,000 or so clones, approximately 92% of them seen just once. The chain employs TRBV4-3 and TRBJ1-2; no firm D call. The sequencing here drew on CD4+ or CD8+ T cells sorted from blood, taken in a trial of the OX40 agonist ivuxolimab. The TCR comes from an adult with an advanced solid tumor such as melanoma, head and neck, liver or kidney cancer. This CDR3 reads CASSQEGLNYGYTF. CDR3 DNA sequence: TGCGCCAGCAGCCAAGAGGGTTTGAACTATGGCTACACCTTC.